The T cell receptor beta chain under discussion was sequenced for a study of T cells after yellow fever vaccination. CDR1 and CDR2 from the germline V gene are MGHRA and YSYEKL. Trimming removed 0 bases at V and 11 bases at J, with 13 bases between. The CDR3 sequence is 13 residues long. Each CDR3 protein gets one entry after TCRdb re-called the 5' RACE reads with MiXCR. This sample yields 350,000 to 550,000 distinct CDR3 sequences, of which around a sixth are seen a single time; 15% to 20% belongs to the top ten. In this sample, this clonotype turned up a few times. The receptor comes from a man aged 18 to 35 who received the YFV17D yellow fever vaccine. Sequenced here: PBMCs, sampled before the yellow fever booster vaccination. The genes are TRBV4-1 and TRBJ1-1; D unclear. The CDR3 spells CASSQDGPTAAFF. For the CDR3, the DNA is TGCGCCAGCAGCCAAGATGGACCGACGGCGGCTTTCTTT.